Listed below are T cell receptor beta chains from one sample, sequenced in a study of blood T cell repertoires in COVID-19. The protocol was immunoSEQ multiplex PCR, while the TCRdb copy is restricted to in-frame clones and leaves out a portion. The sample shows 150,000 to 200,000 clones, about 82% of them seen only once. Sequencing used peripheral blood. The receptor set was obtained from a woman in her thirties with acute or convalescent COVID-19. CDR3s include the opening cysteine and the closing phenylalanine or tryptophan.

>TRBV28|TRBJ2-4
CASSIPTGLIAENIQYF
>TRBV19|TRBJ1-2
CASSTRGIANYGYTF
>TRBV4-3|TRBJ1-3
CASSQDLVYRHTGAGNTIYF
>TRBV4-2|TRBJ2-5
CASSQTQGPEETQYF
>TRBV9|TRBJ2-7
CASSVVGGGYEQYF
>TRBV19|TRBJ2-7
CASSIGSGEYEQYF
>TRBV28|TRBJ1-2
CASAGNYGYTF
>TRBV7-8|TRBJ2-2
CASSLAAGTLNTGELFF
>TRBV6-6|TRBJ2-7
CASSRTSYEQYF
>TRBV7-2|TRBJ1-3
CASSLGTGGGNTIYF
>TRBV14|TRBJ2-7
CASSQELRPGRRSSYEQYF
>TRBV5-6|TRBJ1-2
CASVLGRAVINYGYTF
>TRBV7-8|TRBJ2-4
CASSPTTASAKNIQYF
>TRBV20-1|TRBJ1-1
CSASASPISNTEAFF
>TRBV28|TRBJ1-2
CASLRRGGGLMDGYTF
>TRBV6-1|TRBJ1-5
CASSEAKGRQPQHF
>TRBV20-1|TRBJ2-2
CSASSGANTGELFF
>TRBV21-1|TRBJ2-3
CASSIRDITDTQYF
>TRBV21-1|TRBJ1-2
CASRKDRDTYGYTF
>TRBV28|TRBJ1-5
CASSLMGGGQPQHF
>TRBV7-2|TRBJ2-4
CASSLLAGGLTKNIQYF
>TRBV7-2|TRBJ2-3
CASSLREGDTQYF
>TRBV11-2|TRBJ2-7
CASSFDSEQYF
>TRBV30|TRBJ2-4
CAWSVPQGRNIQYF
>TRBV7-9|TRBJ1-6
CASSLDFRPGTGGNSPLHF
>TRBV25-1|TRBJ1-6
CASSDSGIVSPLHF
>TRBV28|TRBJ2-4
CASSLKIVGGIQYF
>TRBV3-1/TRBV3-2|TRBJ1-1
CASSQALGRPMNTEAFF
>TRBV5-4|TRBJ2-3
CASSPGTGLHF
>TRBV5-1|TRBJ2-5
CASSQGQGIGQETQYF
>TRBV9|TRBJ2-7
CASSVELAGGPAEQYF
>TRBV5-1|TRBJ2-7
CASSSSGGGYEQYF
>TRBV29-1|TRBJ1-5
CSVRSSGDQPQHF
>TRBV5-6|TRBJ1-6
CASSLLPGANSPLHF
>TRBV2|TRBJ1-5
CASSREGGFNQPQHF
>TRBV4-2|TRBJ2-3
CASSQTGEGADTQYF